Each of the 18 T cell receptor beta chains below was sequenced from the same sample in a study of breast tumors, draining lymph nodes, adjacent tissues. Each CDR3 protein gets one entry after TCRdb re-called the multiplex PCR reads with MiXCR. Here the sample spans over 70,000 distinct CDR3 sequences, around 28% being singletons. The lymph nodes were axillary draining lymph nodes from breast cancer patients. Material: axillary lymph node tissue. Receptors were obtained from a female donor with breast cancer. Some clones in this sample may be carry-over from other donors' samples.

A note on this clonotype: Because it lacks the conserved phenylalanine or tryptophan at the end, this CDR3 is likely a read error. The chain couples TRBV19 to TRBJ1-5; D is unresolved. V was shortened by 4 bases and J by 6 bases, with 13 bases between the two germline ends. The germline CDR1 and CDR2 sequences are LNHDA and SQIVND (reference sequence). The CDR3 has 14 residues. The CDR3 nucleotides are TGTGCCAGTAGTAAGGACCGAGAAAGTCAGCCCCAGCATCTT. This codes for CASSKDRESQPQHL.

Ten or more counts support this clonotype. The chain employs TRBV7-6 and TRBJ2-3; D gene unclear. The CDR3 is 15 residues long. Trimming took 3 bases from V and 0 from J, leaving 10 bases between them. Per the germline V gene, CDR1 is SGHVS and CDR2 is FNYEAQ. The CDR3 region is CASSFSGLSTDTQYF. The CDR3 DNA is TGTGCCAGCAGCTTTTCGGGCTTGAGCACAGATACGCAGTATTTT.

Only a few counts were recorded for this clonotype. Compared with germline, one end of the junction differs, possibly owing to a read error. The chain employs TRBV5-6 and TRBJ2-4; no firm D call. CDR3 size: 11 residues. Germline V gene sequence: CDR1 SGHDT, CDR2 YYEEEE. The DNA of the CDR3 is TGTGCCAGCAGCGCCAAAAACACTCAGTACTTC. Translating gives CASSAKNTQYF. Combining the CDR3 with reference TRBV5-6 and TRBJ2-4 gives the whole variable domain DAGVTQSPTHLIKTRGQQVTLRCSPKSGHDTVSWYQQALGQGPQFIFQYYEEEERQRGNFPDRFSGHQFPNYSSELNVNALLLGDSALYLCASSAKNTQYFGAGTRLSVL.

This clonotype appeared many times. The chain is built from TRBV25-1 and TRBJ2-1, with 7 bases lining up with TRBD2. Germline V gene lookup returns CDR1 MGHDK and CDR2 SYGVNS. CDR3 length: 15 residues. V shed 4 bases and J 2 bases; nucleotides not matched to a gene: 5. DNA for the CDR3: TGTGCCAGCAGTGTCAGCGGGATCCCCTACAATGAGCAGTTCTTC. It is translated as CASSVSGIPYNEQFF.

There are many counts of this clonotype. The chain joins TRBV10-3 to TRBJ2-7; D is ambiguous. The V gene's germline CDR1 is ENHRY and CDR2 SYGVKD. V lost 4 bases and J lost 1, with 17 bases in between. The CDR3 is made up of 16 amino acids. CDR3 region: CAISAFSAGRSYEQYF. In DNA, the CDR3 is TGTGCCATCAGTGCTTTCTCTGCCGGAAGATCCTACGAGCAGTACTTC.

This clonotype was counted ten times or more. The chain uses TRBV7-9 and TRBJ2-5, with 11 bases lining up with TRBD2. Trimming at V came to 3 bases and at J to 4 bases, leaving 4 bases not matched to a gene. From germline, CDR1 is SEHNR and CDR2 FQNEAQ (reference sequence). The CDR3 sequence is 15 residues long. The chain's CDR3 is CASSFTSGSSETQYF. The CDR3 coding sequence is TGTGCCAGCAGCTTCACTAGCGGGAGTTCAGAGACCCAGTACTTC.

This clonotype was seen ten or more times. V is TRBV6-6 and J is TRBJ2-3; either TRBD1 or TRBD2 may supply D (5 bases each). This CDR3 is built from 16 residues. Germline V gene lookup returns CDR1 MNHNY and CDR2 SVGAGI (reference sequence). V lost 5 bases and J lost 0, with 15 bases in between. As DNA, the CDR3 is TGTGCCAGCAGTCCAAGGGGAAGCGGTAGCACAGATACGCAGTATTTT. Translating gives CASSPRGSGSTDTQYF.

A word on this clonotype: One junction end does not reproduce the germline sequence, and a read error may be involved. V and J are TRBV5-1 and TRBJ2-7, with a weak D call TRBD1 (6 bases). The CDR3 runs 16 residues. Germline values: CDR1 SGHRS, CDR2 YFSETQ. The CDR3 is CASTWGRYGATYEQYF. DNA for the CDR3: TGTGCCAGCACATGGGGGCGCTACGGGGCCACCTACGAGCAGTACTTC.

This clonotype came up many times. The chain's CDR3 is CASSSTWPLFTGELFF. In nucleotides, the CDR3 is TGTGCCAGCAGCTCGACTTGGCCGTTATTCACCGGGGAGCTGTTTTTT. This chain uses TRBV6-2 or TRBV6-3 with TRBJ2-2; D uncertain. Germline-derived CDR1 and CDR2 are MNHEY and SVGEGT. This CDR3 has 16 amino acids. V shed 6 bases and J shed 4 bases, with 18 bases lying between them.

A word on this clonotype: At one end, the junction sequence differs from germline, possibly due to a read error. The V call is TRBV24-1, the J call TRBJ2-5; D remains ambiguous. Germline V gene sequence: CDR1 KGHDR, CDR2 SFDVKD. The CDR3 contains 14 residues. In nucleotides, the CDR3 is TGTGCCACCAGTGTAACAATCTCCGCGGAGATCCAGTACTTC. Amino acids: CATSVTISAEIQYF.

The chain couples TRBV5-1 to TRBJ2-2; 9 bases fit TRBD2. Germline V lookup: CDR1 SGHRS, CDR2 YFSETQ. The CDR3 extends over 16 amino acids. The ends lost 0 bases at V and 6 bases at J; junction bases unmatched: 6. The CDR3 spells CASSLVLAGDPGELFF. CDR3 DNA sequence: TGCGCCAGCAGCTTGGTACTAGCGGGCGACCCCGGGGAGCTGTTTTTT.

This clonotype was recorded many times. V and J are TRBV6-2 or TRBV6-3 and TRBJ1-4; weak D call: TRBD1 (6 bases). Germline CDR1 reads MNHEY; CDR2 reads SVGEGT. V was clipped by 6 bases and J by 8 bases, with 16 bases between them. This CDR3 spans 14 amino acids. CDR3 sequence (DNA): TGTGCCAGCAGCGGACAGCCCGACGAGGAAAAACTGTTTTTT. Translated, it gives CASSGQPDEEKLFF.

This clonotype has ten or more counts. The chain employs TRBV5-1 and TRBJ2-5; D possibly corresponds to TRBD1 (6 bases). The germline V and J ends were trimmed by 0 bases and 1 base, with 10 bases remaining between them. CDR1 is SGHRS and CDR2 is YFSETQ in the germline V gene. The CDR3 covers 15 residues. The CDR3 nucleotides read TGCGCCAGCAGCTTGGAGGACAGCCTCCAAGAGACCCAGTACTTC. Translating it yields CASSLEDSLQETQYF.

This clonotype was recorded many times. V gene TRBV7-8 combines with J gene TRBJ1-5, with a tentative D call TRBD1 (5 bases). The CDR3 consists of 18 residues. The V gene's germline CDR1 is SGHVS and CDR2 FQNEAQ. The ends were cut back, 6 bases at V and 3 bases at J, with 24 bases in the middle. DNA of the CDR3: TGTGCCAGCAGGCGGACGGCGGGACCGCGTACTTCCAATCAGCCCCAGCATTTT. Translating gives CASRRTAGPRTSNQPQHF. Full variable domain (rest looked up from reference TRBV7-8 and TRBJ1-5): GAGVSQSPRYKVAKRGQDVALRCDPISGHVSLFWYQQALGQGPEFLTYFQNEAQLDKSGLPSDRFFAERPEGSVSTLKIQRTQQEDSAVYLCASRRTAGPRTSNQPQHFGDGTRLSIL.

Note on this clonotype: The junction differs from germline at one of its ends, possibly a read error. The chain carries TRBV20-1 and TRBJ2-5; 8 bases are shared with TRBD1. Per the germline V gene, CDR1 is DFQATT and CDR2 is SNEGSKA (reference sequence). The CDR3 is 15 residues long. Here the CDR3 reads CSARDPGQAAETQCF. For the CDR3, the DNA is TGCAGTGCTAGAGATCCGGGACAGGCTGCGGAGACCCAGTGCTTC.

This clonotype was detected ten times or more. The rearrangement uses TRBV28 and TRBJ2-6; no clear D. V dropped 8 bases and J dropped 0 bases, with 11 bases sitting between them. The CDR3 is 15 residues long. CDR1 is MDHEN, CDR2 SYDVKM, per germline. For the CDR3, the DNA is TGTGCCAGCGCTCTTCAGAGCTCTGGGGCCAACGTCCTGACTTTC. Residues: CASALQSSGANVLTF.

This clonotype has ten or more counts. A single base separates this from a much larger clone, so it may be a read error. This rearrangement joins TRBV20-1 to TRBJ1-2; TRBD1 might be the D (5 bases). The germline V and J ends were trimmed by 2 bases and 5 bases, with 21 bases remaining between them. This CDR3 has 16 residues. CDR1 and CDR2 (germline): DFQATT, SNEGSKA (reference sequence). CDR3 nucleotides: TGCAGTGCTAGATCCCCGGGACTGGGAGCACTATATGGCTACACCTTC. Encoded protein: CSARSPGLGALYGYTF.

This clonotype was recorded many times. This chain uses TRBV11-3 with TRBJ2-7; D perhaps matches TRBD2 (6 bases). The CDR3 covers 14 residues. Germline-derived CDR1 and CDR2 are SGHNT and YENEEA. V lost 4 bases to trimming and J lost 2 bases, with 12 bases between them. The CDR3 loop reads CASSSGGEAYEQYF. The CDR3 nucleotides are TGTGCCAGCAGCTCCGGAGGGGAGGCCTACGAGCAGTACTTC.